The source of this T cell receptor (beta chain) is a study of blood T cell repertoires in COVID-19. On the study more broadly: Italy, Spain and the United States were the sources of the convalescent and acute COVID-19 samples. In each case, the material was cDNA or gDNA derived from T cells, B-cell-depleted T cells, or PBMCs.

In the source study's methods: Reference gene primer amplification yielded estimated nucleated cell counts. Sequencing used immunoSEQ multiplex PCR; TCRdb keeps in-frame clones, though not all of them. V and J calls and clone size come straight from that table; D and trimming were deduced from the DNA. The sample carries approximately 150,000 clones, around 89% recorded once. Trimming cost V 1 base and J 8 bases, with 23 bases left between them. The germline CDR1 and CDR2 sequences are SGHTA and FQGNSA. CDR3 length equals 17 residues. This clone has a single count. The rearrangement uses TRBV7-2 and TRBJ1-1, with D tentatively TRBD1 (6 bases). Sequencing used peripheral blood. This clonotype originated in a man in his fifties or sixties with active or convalescent COVID-19. The CDR3 protein is CASSLDPYREFQLEAFF. CDR3 in DNA: TGTGCCAGCAGCTTAGACCCATACAGGGAATTTCAGTTGGAAGCTTTCTTT.